The clone carrying this TCR beta chain was observed a few times. Its target is not known. These data are taken from a study of human T cells and chemical hapten exposure. Across the whole study: The sensitizer, 2% DPC, was used on around 2 cm by around 2 cm of upper inner arm skin. General observations from the study: No change in TCRs above 1 in 1000 frequency was produced by DPC sensitization.

TCRdb reprocessed the RACE reads via MiXCR and lists one record per CDR3 protein. The sample yields under 150,000 distinct CDR3 sequences, 9% to 13% seen once. The time point here: patch test 1, 2 weeks after DPC sensitization. Treatment: therapeutic diphenylcyclopropenone sensitization with weekly scalp DPC. Samples of blood were obtained prior to the application of each patch test. From whole blood left unfractionated, total RNA was extracted. CDR1 and CDR2 (germline): SEHNR, FQNEAQ (reference sequence). V was shortened by 5 bases and J by 0 bases, with 12 bases between the two germline ends. The CDR3 covers 15 residues.

The TCR originated in a woman in her 50s with alopecia areata. Some clones in this sample may be carry-over from other donors' samples. The chain recombines TRBV7-9 with TRBJ2-3, with a tentative D call TRBD2 (6 bases). Sequenced here: whole blood, sampled in connection with sensitization to the hapten diphenylcyclopropenone (DPC). CDR3: CASSRSSGSTDTQYF. Written as DNA, the CDR3 is TGTGCCAGCAGCCGAAGTAGCGGTAGCACAGATACGCAGTATTTT.